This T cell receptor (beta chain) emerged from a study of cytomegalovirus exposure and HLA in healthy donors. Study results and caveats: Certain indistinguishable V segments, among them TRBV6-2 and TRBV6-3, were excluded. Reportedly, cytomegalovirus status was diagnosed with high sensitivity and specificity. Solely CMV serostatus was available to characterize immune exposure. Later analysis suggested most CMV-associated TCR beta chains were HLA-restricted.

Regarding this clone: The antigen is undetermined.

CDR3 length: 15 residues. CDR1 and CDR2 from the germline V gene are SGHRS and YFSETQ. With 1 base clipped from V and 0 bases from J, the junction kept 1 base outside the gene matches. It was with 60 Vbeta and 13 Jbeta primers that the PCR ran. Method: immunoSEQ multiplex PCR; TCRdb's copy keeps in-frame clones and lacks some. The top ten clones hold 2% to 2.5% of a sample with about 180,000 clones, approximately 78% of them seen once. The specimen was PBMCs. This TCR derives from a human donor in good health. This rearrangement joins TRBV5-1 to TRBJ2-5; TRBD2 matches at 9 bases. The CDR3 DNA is TGCGCCAGCAGCTTGACTAGCGGGTACCAAGAGACCCAGTACTTC. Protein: CASSLTSGYQETQYF.